This TCR beta chain was recorded in a study of T cells in Graves' hyperthyroidism and ophthalmopathy. Trimming removed 0 bases at V and 7 bases at J, with 9 bases between. CDR1 and CDR2 from the germline V gene are ENHRY and SYGVKD. The CDR3 consists of 14 residues. Amplified regions were TCR beta CDR3 sequences from RNA transcripts. HTBI primers were employed in a first-round RT-PCR of the TCR CDR3. TCRdb reanalysed the multiplex PCR reads using MiXCR and keeps one entry per CDR3 protein. Found here are roughly 700,000 distinct CDR3 sequences, 35% of them singletons; the top ten hold roughly 30%. This TCR was sampled from a woman in her thirties or forties with Graves' hyperthyroidism. The specimen sequenced was blood. The V call is TRBV10-3, the J call TRBJ2-2; the D call may be TRBD1 or TRBD2 (5 bases each). CDR3 sequence: CAISESVGDGELFF. CDR3 DNA: TGTGCCATCAGTGAGTCCGTGGGGGACGGGGAGCTGTTTTTT.